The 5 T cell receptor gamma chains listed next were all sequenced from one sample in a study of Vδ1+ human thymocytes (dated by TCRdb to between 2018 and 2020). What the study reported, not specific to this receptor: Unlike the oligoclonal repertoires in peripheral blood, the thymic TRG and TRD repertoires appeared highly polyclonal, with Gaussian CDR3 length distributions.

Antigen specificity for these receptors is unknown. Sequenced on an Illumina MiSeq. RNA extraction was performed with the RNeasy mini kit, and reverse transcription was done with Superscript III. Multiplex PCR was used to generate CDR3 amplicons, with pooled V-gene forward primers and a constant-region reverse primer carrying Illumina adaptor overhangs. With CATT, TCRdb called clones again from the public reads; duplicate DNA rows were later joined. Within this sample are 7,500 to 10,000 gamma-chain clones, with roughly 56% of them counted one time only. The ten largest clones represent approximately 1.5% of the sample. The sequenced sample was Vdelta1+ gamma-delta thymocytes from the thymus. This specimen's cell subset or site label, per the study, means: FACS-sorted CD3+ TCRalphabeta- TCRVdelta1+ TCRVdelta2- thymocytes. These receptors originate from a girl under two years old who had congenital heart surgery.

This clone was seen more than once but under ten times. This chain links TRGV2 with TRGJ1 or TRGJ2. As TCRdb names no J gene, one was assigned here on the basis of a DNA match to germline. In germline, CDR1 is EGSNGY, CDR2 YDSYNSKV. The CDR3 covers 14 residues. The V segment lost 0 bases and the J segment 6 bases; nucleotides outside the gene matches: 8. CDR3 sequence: CATWDGPRAYKKLF. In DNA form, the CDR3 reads TGTGCCACCTGGGACGGGCCCAGGGCTTATAAGAAACTCTTT.

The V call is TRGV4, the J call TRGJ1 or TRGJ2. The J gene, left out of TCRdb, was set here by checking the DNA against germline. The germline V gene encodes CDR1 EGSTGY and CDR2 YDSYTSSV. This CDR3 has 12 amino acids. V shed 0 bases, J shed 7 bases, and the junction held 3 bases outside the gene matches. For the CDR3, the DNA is TGTGCCACCTGGGATGGGCAGTATAAGAAACTCTTT. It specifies CATWDGQYKKLF.

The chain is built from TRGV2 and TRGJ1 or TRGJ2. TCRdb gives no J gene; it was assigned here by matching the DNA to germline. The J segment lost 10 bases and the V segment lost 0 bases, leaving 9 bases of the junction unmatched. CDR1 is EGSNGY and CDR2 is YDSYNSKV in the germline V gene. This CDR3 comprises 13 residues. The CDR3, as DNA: TGTGCCACCTGGGACGGGCGACAATACAAGAAACTCTTT. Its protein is CATWDGRQYKKLF.

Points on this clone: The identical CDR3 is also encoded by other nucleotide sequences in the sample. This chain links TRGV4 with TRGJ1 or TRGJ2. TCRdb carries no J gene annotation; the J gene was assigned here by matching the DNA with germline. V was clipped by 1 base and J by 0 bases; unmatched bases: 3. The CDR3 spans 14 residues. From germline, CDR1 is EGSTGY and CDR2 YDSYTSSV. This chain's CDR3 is CATWDGPNYYKKLF. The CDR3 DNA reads TGTGCCACCTGGGATGGTCCGAATTATTATAAGAAACTCTTT.

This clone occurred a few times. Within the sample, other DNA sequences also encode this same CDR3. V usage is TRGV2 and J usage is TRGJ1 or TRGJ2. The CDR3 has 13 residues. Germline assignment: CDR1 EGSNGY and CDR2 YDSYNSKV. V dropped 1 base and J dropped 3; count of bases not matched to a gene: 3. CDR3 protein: CATWDGPYYKKLF. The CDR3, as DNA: TGTGCCACCTGGGACGGTCCTTATTATAAGAAACTCTTT.